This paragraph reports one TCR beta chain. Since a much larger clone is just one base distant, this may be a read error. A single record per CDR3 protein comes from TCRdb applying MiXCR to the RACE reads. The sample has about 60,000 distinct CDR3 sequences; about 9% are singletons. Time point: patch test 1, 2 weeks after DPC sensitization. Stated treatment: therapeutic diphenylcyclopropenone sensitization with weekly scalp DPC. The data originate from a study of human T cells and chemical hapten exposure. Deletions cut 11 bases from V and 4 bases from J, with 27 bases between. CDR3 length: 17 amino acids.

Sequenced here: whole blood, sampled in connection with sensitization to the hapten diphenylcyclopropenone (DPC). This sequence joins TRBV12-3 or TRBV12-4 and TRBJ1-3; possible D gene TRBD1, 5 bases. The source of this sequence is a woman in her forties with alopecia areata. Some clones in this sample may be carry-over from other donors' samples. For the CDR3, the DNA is TGTGCCGCCTATTCTACGACGGGACTGATACGAGGAAACACCATATATTTT. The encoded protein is CAAYSTTGLIRGNTIYF.